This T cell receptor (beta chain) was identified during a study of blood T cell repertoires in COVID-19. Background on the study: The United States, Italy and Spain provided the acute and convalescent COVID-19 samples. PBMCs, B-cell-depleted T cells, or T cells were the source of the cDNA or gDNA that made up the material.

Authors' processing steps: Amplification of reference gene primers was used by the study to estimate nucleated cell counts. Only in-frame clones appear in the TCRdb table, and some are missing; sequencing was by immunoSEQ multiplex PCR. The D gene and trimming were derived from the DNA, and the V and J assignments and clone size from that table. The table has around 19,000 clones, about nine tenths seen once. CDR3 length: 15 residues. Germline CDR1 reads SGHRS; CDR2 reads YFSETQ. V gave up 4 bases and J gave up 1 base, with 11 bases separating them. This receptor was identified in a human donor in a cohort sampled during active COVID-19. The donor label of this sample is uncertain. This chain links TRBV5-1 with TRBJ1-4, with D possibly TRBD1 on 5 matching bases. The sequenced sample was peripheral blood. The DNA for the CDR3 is TGCGCCAGCAGCCCTGACAGAGTAACTAATGAAAAACTGTTTTTT. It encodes CASSPDRVTNEKLFF.